One sample yielded the 25 T cell receptor beta chains listed below, sequenced in a study of blood T cell repertoires in COVID-19 (dated by TCRdb to 2020 to 2022). Library preparation used the immunoSEQ multiplex PCR assay. TCRdb took over this immuneACCESS table, retaining in-frame rearrangements with V and J assigned. Such tables are incomplete; in checked studies, under half of the missing clones stem from an unresolved V gene, and the remainder is unexplained. In this sample the table shows roughly 170,000 clones, about four fifths of which occur a single time. The ten biggest clones cover roughly 20% of the sample. What was sequenced was PBMCs or T cells enriched from blood (not recorded which). All receptors derive from a man in his sixties who had recovered from COVID-19.

The chain joins TRBV19 to TRBJ1-5, with a tentative D call TRBD1 (5 bases). The germline V gene has CDR1 LNHDA and CDR2 SQIVND (reference sequence). This CDR3 contains 13 residues. V was trimmed by 3 bases and J by 7 bases, leaving 10 bases between them. In nucleotides, the CDR3 is TGTGCCAGTAGTATCGAAGGGGTGCAGCCCCAGCATTTT. Protein sequence: CASSIEGVQPQHF.

The rearrangement links TRBV5-1 to TRBJ2-3, with a weak D call TRBD1 (5 bases). The CDR3 consists of 12 residues. Per germline, CDR1 SGHRS and CDR2 YFSETQ. Trimming took 7 bases from V and 5 from J, leaving 11 bases between them. As DNA, the CDR3 is TGCGCCAGCGGTGAACAGGAAGATACGCAGTATTTT. It translates to CASGEQEDTQYF.

The chain employs TRBV3-1 (or the pseudogene TRBV3-2) and TRBJ1-5; D call uncertain. The germline gives CDR1 LGHDT, CDR2 YNNKEL (reference sequence). The germline V and J ends were trimmed by 5 bases and 5 bases, with 16 bases remaining between them. CDR3 size: 15 residues. CDR3 in DNA: TGTGCCAGCAGCTTCTCGTCGGGGTTCCATCAGCCCCAGCATTTT. As protein: CASSFSSGFHQPQHF.

V and J are TRBV23-1 and TRBJ2-3; TRBD1 might be the D (6 bases). TRBV23-1 counts as an open reading frame of uncertain function. The CDR3 covers 15 residues. V lost 7 bases and J lost 4, with 18 bases in between. The CDR3 DNA follows: TGCGCCAGCATGGGGGCACGACAGGACGCAGATACGCAGTATTTT. Encoded protein: CASMGARQDADTQYF.

The J gene is TRBJ2-2, the V gene TRBV30, with TRBD1 identical over 8 bases. V trimming: 4 bases; J trimming: 3 bases; junction bases outside the gene matches: 4. Per germline, CDR1 GTSNPN and CDR2 SVGIG (reference sequence). The CDR3 runs 14 residues. CDR3 in amino acids: CAWTGQVDTGELFF. Written as DNA, the CDR3 is TGTGCCTGGACGGGACAGGTCGACACCGGGGAGCTGTTTTTT.

Concerning this clone itself: A much larger clone sits a single nucleotide away, making a read error possible. Written as DNA, the CDR3 is TGTGCCAGCAGCTTTGGGACAGCGAACACCGGGGAGCTGTTTTTT. Encoded protein: CASSFGTANTGELFF. The rearrangement links TRBV5-6 to TRBJ2-2, with 7 bases lining up with TRBD1. Germline V gene lookup returns CDR1 SGHDT and CDR2 YYEEEE. The CDR3 contains 15 residues. With V trimmed by 2 bases and J by 0 bases, 1 base remained unmatched.

This chain joins TRBV5-1 and TRBJ2-2; 9 nucleotides align to TRBD2. The CDR3 extends over 16 amino acids. CDR1 is SGHRS, CDR2 YFSETQ, per germline. The J segment lost 7 bases and the V segment lost 0 bases, leaving 7 bases of the junction unmatched. CDR3 in DNA: TGCGCCAGCAGCTTGGAGGTAGCGGGAGAGGTCGGGGAGCTGTTTTTT. Translating gives CASSLEVAGEVGELFF.

The chain links TRBV10-3 to TRBJ2-3, with 13 bases fitting TRBD2. J was trimmed by 2 bases and V by 4 bases; bases with no gene match: 6. The CDR3 loop spans 17 amino acids. Germline lookup yields CDR1 ENHRY and CDR2 SYGVKD. In nucleotides, the CDR3 is TGTGCCATCAGTGGGACTAGCGGGAGCCTCTCCACAGATACGCAGTATTTT. It translates to CAISGTSGSLSTDTQYF.

The V call is TRBV7-2, the J call TRBJ2-1; a possible D gene is TRBD2 (5 bases). The germline V gene encodes CDR1 SGHTA and CDR2 FQGNSA. CDR3 length: 14 residues. Trimming removed 1 base from V and 4 bases from J, with 8 bases in between. CDR3 bases: TGTGCCAGCAGCTTAGGGACTGCATACAATGAGCAGTTCTTC. This translates into CASSLGTAYNEQFF.

CDR3 nucleotide sequence: TGCGCCAGCAGCTTACAGGGAACTGGGGCCAACGTCCTGACTTTC. It translates to CASSLQGTGANVLTF. The chain couples TRBV5-1 to TRBJ2-6; possible D gene TRBD1, 6 bases. V was trimmed by 2 bases and J by 2 bases, leaving 8 bases between them. The germline V gene has CDR1 SGHRS and CDR2 YFSETQ. The CDR3 has 15 amino acids.

The CDR3 coding sequence is TGCGCCAGCAGCCTTACTGAGGGCCGCACCGGGGAGCTGTTTTTT. It is translated as CASSLTEGRTGELFF. The V gene is TRBV5-1, the J gene TRBJ2-2; tentatively, D is TRBD2 (5 bases). The germline V and J ends were trimmed by 4 bases and 4 bases, with 14 bases remaining between them. Germline CDR1 and CDR2: SGHRS and YFSETQ. The CDR3 has 15 residues. The entire variable domain, with the rest obtained from reference TRBV5-1 and TRBJ2-2, is as follows: KAGVTQTPRYLIKTRGQQVTLSCSPISGHRSVSWYQQTPGQGLQFLFEYFSETQRNKGNFPGRFSGRQFSNSRSEMNVSTLELGDSALYLCASSLTEGRTGELFFGEGSRLTVL.

V usage is TRBV7-3 and J usage is TRBJ2-5; 7 bases fit TRBD2. The CDR3 runs 14 residues. Germline assignment: CDR1 SGHTA and CDR2 FQGTGA. J gave up 7 bases and V 5 bases, and 10 bases lay outside the gene matches. The CDR3 here is CASSPGASGGTQYF. CDR3 sequence (DNA): TGTGCCAGCAGCCCTGGGGCTAGCGGTGGGACCCAGTACTTC.

The gene calls are TRBV11-2 and TRBJ2-5; the D gene is possibly TRBD1 (6 bases). Per the germline V gene, CDR1 is SGHAT and CDR2 is FQNNGV. Trimming stripped 1 base from V and 5 bases from J, with 11 bases between. The CDR3 contains 14 residues. The CDR3 coding sequence is TGTGCCAGCAGCTTAGGACAGGCCTCGGAGACCCAGTACTTC. This translates into CASSLGQASETQYF. Looking up the rest from reference TRBV11-2 and TRBJ2-5 gives the full variable domain: EAGVAQSPRYKIIEKRQSVAFWCNPISGHATLYWYQQILGQGPKLLIQFQNNGVVDDSQLPKDRFSAERLKGVDSTLKIQPAKLEDSAVYLCASSLGQASETQYFGPGTRLLVL.

This clone was observed once. Here the CDR3 reads CASSSQGDTQYF. CDR3 in DNA: TGTGCCAGCAGTTCCCAGGGAGATACGCAGTATTTT. The chain links TRBV27 to TRBJ2-3, with a possible D match to TRBD1 (5 bases). Per germline, CDR1 MNHEY and CDR2 SMNVEV (reference sequence). Trimming cost V 4 bases and J 5 bases, with 7 bases left between them. The CDR3 extends over 12 amino acids.

The chain couples TRBV29-1 to TRBJ2-1; the match to TRBD2 covers 10 bases. CDR3 length: 14 residues. Germline CDR1 reads SQVTM; CDR2 reads ANQGSEA. The J segment lost 5 bases and the V segment lost 8 bases, leaving 9 bases of the junction unmatched. CDR3 region: CSIHGTSVNNEQFF. In nucleotides, the CDR3 is TGCAGCATCCACGGGACTAGCGTAAACAATGAGCAGTTCTTC.

This clone was picked up a small number of times. Other DNA variants within this sample encode the same CDR3. The chain employs TRBV10-3 and TRBJ1-4; 7 bases align to TRBD1. Germline lookup yields CDR1 ENHRY and CDR2 SYGVKD. V shed 0 bases, J shed 5 bases, and the junction held 0 bases outside the gene matches. The CDR3 is 14 amino acids. The chain's CDR3 is CAISESRGNEKLFF. The CDR3 bases are TGTGCCATCAGTGAGTCCAGGGGGAATGAAAAACTGTTTTTT.

The rearrangement uses TRBV25-1 and TRBJ2-1; TRBD1 aligns across 7 bases. This CDR3 is built from 15 residues. J gave up 7 bases and V 3 bases, and 9 bases lay outside the gene matches. Germline V lookup: CDR1 MGHDK, CDR2 SYGVNS. This chain's CDR3 is CASSDQGTVGNEQFF. CDR3 DNA: TGTGCCAGCAGTGACCAAGGGACAGTGGGGAATGAGCAGTTCTTC.

The CDR3 nucleotides read TGTGCCAGCAGCTTGGTAGGGGGCGAGCAGTACTTC. This sequence encodes CASSLVGGEQYF. V is TRBV5-5 and J is TRBJ2-7, with D perhaps TRBD1 (6 bases). V lost 0 bases and J lost 6, with 7 bases in between. Germline CDR1 SGHKS, CDR2 YYEKEE (reference sequence). The CDR3 length is 12 residues.

As regards this clone: Compared with germline, one end of the junction differs, possibly owing to a read error. The chain links TRBV12-3 or TRBV12-4 to TRBJ2-7; possibly TRBD2 for D (6 bases). The CDR3 contains 12 residues. The CDR3 DNA reads as TGTGCCAGCACTATGGGACTCCTCGGTCTGAACTTC. This sequence encodes CASTMGLLGLNF.

The chain combines TRBV10-3 with TRBJ1-6; D call uncertain. The CDR3 runs 15 residues. V was pared by 0 bases and J by 5 bases, with 8 bases between. CDR1 and CDR2 from the germline V gene are ENHRY and SYGVKD. CDR3 nucleotides: TGTGCCATCAGTGAGTCTAACATCAATAATTCACCCCTCCACTTT. Translation gives CAISESNINNSPLHF.

CDR3 nucleotide sequence: TGTGCCAGCAGCTTAGTGACAGGGCAAAATTCACCCCTCCACTTT. Translation gives CASSLVTGQNSPLHF. The chain carries TRBV7-9 and TRBJ1-6; 7 nucleotides line up with TRBD1. The CDR3 consists of 15 residues. The V gene's germline CDR1 is SEHNR and CDR2 FQNEAQ (reference sequence). With 1 base clipped from V and 7 bases from J, the junction kept 4 bases outside the gene matches.

CDR3 loop: CASSPGQGSGANVLTF. For the CDR3, the DNA is TGTGCCAGCTCACCCGGACAGGGCTCTGGGGCCAACGTCCTGACTTTC. This chain links TRBV18 with TRBJ2-6; TRBD1 aligns across 8 bases. CDR3 length: 16 residues. Per germline, CDR1 KGHSH and CDR2 LQKENI. Trimming removed 3 bases from V and 0 bases from J; junction bases left unmatched: 1.

This chain uses TRBV9 with TRBJ1-1; perhaps TRBD1 as D (5 bases). The V and J ends lost 4 bases and 4 bases respectively, with 14 bases between them. CDR1 and CDR2 (germline): SGDLS, YYNGEE. This CDR3 comprises 14 residues. Written as DNA, the CDR3 is TGTGCCAGCAGCCTCTCACCCCAGGGCACTGAAGCTTTCTTT. Residues: CASSLSPQGTEAFF.

The J gene is TRBJ2-7, the V gene TRBV14; no clear D. Germline lookup yields CDR1 SGHDN and CDR2 FVKESK. This CDR3 is 12 amino acids long. Trimming stripped 4 bases from V and 6 bases from J, with 10 bases between. The CDR3: CASSPITREQYF. The CDR3 DNA reads TGTGCCAGCAGCCCAATAACGCGCGAGCAGTACTTC.

The chain employs TRBV11-2 and TRBJ1-5, with unresolved D. CDR3 length: 13 residues. In germline, CDR1 is SGHAT, CDR2 FQNNGV. Trimming left V 1 base short and J 5 bases short, with 6 bases between. CDR3 sequence (DNA): TGTGCCAGCAGCTTAGGGACTGATCAGCCCCAGCATTTT. This translates into CASSLGTDQPQHF.